The 31 T cell receptor beta chains listed next were all sequenced from one sample in a study of response to subunit inactivated influenza vaccine. MiXCR was run by TCRdb on the RT-PCR reads, yielding one entry per CDR3 protein. The table lists about 650,000 distinct CDR3 sequences, 15% to 19% of them singletons. Sequencing used PBMCs from blood, obtained 11 to 12 days after vaccination. The source of these receptors is a man in his fifties or sixties who received an inactivated influenza vaccine.

V is TRBV4-2 and J is TRBJ2-1; 7 nucleotides match TRBD1. The CDR3 runs to 16 residues. Germline CDR1 reads LGHNA; CDR2 reads YNFKEQ. Unmatched junction bases numbered 12, after V lost 4 bases and J lost 6 bases. For the CDR3, the DNA is TGTGCCAGCAGCCCAGTCGCCGAGACAGGGCGCAATGAGCAGTTCTTC. It is translated as CASSPVAETGRNEQFF.

This clonotype was observed a handful of times. This chain links TRBV18 with TRBJ1-1; weak D call: TRBD1 (6 bases). This CDR3 is built from 14 residues. The germline gives CDR1 KGHSH, CDR2 LQKENI. V lost 3 bases to trimming and J lost 12 bases, with 20 bases between them. The CDR3 region has the DNA TGTGCCAGCTCACCGACCGGGACAAACTCCCCTCCTTTCTTT. Encoded protein: CASSPTGTNSPPFF.

This clonotype showed up just a few times. The chain links TRBV4-2 to TRBJ1-6, with 7 bases identical to TRBD1. V gave up 0 bases and J gave up 6 bases; unmatched junction bases: 5. Germline V gene sequence: CDR1 LGHNA, CDR2 YNFKEQ. The CDR3 runs 16 residues. CDR3 sequence reads: CASSQEEGASNSPLHF. The DNA of the CDR3 is TGTGCCAGCAGCCAAGAAGAGGGGGCCAGTAATTCACCCCTCCACTTT.

Remarks on this clonotype: Germline and junction disagree at one end, which may indicate a read error. This rearrangement joins TRBV11-2 to TRBJ2-7, with 7 bases matching TRBD1. The CDR3 consists of 13 residues. Per germline, CDR1 SGHAT and CDR2 FQNNGV. CDR3 region: CASSLDRDSGLHF. In DNA form, the CDR3 reads TGTGCCAGCAGCTTGGACCGGGACAGCGGATTGCACTTC. The whole variable domain, remainder taken from reference TRBV11-2 and TRBJ2-7, is EAGVAQSPRYKIIEKRQSVAFWCNPISGHATLYWYQQILGQGPKLLIQFQNNGVVDDSQLPKDRFSAERLKGVDSTLKIQPAKLEDSAVYLCASSLDRDSGLHFGPGTRLTVT.

This clonotype was recorded a few times. DNA of the CDR3: TGTGCCAGCAGCAGCACTAGCGGATTGGACGAGCAGTACTTC. Encoded protein: CASSSTSGLDEQYF. The chain has TRBV2 and TRBJ2-7; 8 bases fit TRBD2. Trimming took 6 bases from V and 5 from J; bases not matched to a gene: 9. Germline CDR1 SNHLY, CDR2 FYNNEI. This CDR3 is 14 amino acids long.

In its sample, this clonotype was seen a few times. The chain carries TRBV7-3 and TRBJ2-3; a weak D match, TRBD2 (5 bases). Germline V gene lookup returns CDR1 SGHTA and CDR2 FQGTGA. There are 14 residues in the CDR3. The germline V and J ends were trimmed by 0 bases and 4 bases, with 8 bases remaining between them. The CDR3 loop is CASSLTGDADTQYF. The DNA of the CDR3 is TGTGCCAGCAGCTTAACGGGAGACGCAGATACGCAGTATTTT.

The CDR3 here is CASSRAILPDYNEQFF. CDR3 nucleotide sequence: TGTGCCAGCTCACGGGCCATTCTGCCCGACTACAATGAGCAGTTCTTC. The chain joins TRBV18 to TRBJ2-1; D unresolved. This CDR3 contains 16 residues. The germline gives CDR1 KGHSH, CDR2 LQKENI. The V and J ends lost 4 bases and 3 bases respectively, with 16 bases between them.

This chain links TRBV20-1 with TRBJ2-7; TRBD2 matches 9 bases. With V trimmed by 0 bases and J by 2 bases, 2 bases remained unmatched. Germline values: CDR1 DFQATT, CDR2 SNEGSKA (reference sequence). The CDR3 sequence is 14 residues long. As DNA, the CDR3 is TGCAGTGCTAGAGAGGCGGGAGGGCCCTACGAGCAGTACTTC. Translated, it gives CSAREAGGPYEQYF.

This chain links TRBV4-1 with TRBJ2-3; D could derive from TRBD1 or TRBD2 (5 bases each). The CDR3 has 15 amino acids. From germline, CDR1 is MGHRA and CDR2 YSYEKL. Trimming removed 2 bases at V and 2 bases at J, with 11 bases between. The chain's CDR3 is CASSQKPGPTDTQYF. DNA for the CDR3: TGCGCCAGCAGCCAAAAGCCGGGACCCACAGATACGCAGTATTTT.

V is TRBV11-2 and J is TRBJ2-7, with D tentatively TRBD2 (5 bases). The V end was cut by 6 bases, the J end by 1 base, with 10 bases between. CDR1 is SGHAT, CDR2 FQNNGV, per germline. This CDR3 contains 13 residues. Written as DNA, the CDR3 is TGTGCCAGCAGAGAATCGGGGTCCTACGAGCAGTACTTC. Residues: CASRESGSYEQYF.

J is TRBJ1-5 and V is TRBV20-1; D remains ambiguous. The CDR3 extends over 12 amino acids. The ends were cut back, 7 bases at V and 5 bases at J, with 12 bases in the middle. CDR1 DFQATT and CDR2 SNEGSKA come from the germline V gene (reference sequence). The CDR3, as DNA: TGCAGTGTCATGATAAGGGATCAGCCCCAGCATTTT. Translated: CSVMIRDQPQHF.

The chain couples TRBV27 to TRBJ1-6, with D unclear. Germline V gives CDR1 MNHEY, CDR2 SMNVEV (reference sequence). Between the trimmed V and J ends, which lost 4 bases and 10 bases, there was a span of 11 bases. There are 13 residues in the CDR3. CDR3 protein: CASSSNPNSPLHF. In DNA, the CDR3 is TGTGCCAGCAGTTCAAACCCAAACTCACCCCTCCACTTT.

The gene calls are TRBV5-1 and TRBJ1-1; D possibly corresponds to TRBD1 (6 bases). Deletions cut 0 bases from V and 7 bases from J, with 16 bases between. Per the germline V gene, CDR1 is SGHRS and CDR2 is YFSETQ. The CDR3 contains 15 residues. As DNA, the CDR3 is TGCGCCAGCAGCTTGGTTGTGGGGGCGTCGGGTGAAGCTTTCTTT. It yields the protein CASSLVVGASGEAFF.

This chain links TRBV12-3 or TRBV12-4 with TRBJ2-1; 12 bases map to TRBD2. The CDR3 length is 15 residues. Unmatched junction bases numbered 4, after V lost 5 bases and J lost 5 bases. The CDR3 here is CASSASGGANNEQFF. The DNA of the CDR3 is TGTGCCAGCAGTGCTAGCGGGGGGGCAAACAATGAGCAGTTCTTC.

The table lists this clonotype with a few counts. The V call is TRBV2, the J call TRBJ2-7; TRBD1 or TRBD2 may be the D gene (5 bases each). Germline CDR1 SNHLY, CDR2 FYNNEI. CDR3 length: 13 residues. Trimming pared 5 bases from V and 4 bases from J, leaving 12 bases between. The CDR3 reads CASSTGSGYEQYF. In DNA form, the CDR3 reads TGTGCCAGCAGTACAGGCTCGGGGTACGAGCAGTACTTC. The entire variable domain, with the rest obtained from reference TRBV2 and TRBJ2-7, is as follows: EPEVTQTPSHQVTQMGQEVILRCVPISNHLYFYWYRQILGQKVEFLVSFYNNEISEKSEIFDDQFSVERPDGSNFTLKIRSTKLEDSAMYFCASSTGSGYEQYFGPGTRLTVT.

The rearrangement joins TRBV19 to TRBJ1-1, with 9 bases that match TRBD1. This CDR3 has 15 amino acids. Germline V CDR1 and CDR2: LNHDA, SQIVND (reference sequence). Trimming took 3 bases from V and 5 from J; bases not matched to a gene: 7. This CDR3 is CASSIMGTGPTEAFF. The CDR3 DNA is TGTGCCAGTAGTATCATGGGGACAGGGCCGACTGAAGCTTTCTTT. Using reference TRBV19 and TRBJ1-1 for the parts outside the CDR3, the full variable domain is DGGITQSPKYLFRKEGQNVTLSCEQNLNHDAMYWYRQDPGQGLRLIYYSQIVNDFQKGDIAEGYSVSREKKESFPLTVTSAQKNPTAFYLCASSIMGTGPTEAFFGQGTRLTVV.

This clonotype was observed a few times. The chain carries TRBV7-9 and TRBJ2-7; possible D gene TRBD2, 7 bases. The CDR3 sequence is 15 residues long. CDR1 and CDR2 from the germline V gene are SEHNR and FQNEAQ (reference sequence). Trimming removed 5 bases from V and 3 bases from J, with 17 bases in between. Here the CDR3 reads CASSPEGGVDYEQYF. DNA of the CDR3: TGTGCCAGCAGCCCCGAGGGGGGGGTCGACTACGAGCAGTACTTC. Using reference TRBV7-9 and TRBJ2-7 for the parts outside the CDR3, the full variable domain is DTGVSQNPRHKITKRGQNVTFRCDPISEHNRLYWYRQTLGQGPEFLTYFQNEAQLEKSRLLSDRFSAERPKGSFSTLEIQRTEQGDSAMYLCASSPEGGVDYEQYFGPGTRLTVT.

V and J are TRBV9 and TRBJ2-3, with 10 bases aligning to TRBD1. The trim removed 0 bases at V and 4 bases at J, leaving 2 bases unmatched. This CDR3 is 15 amino acids long. CDR1 and CDR2 from the germline V gene are SGDLS and YYNGEE. CDR3 DNA sequence: TGTGCCAGCAGCGTAGGACAGGGGGCGTCAGATACGCAGTATTTT. It specifies CASSVGQGASDTQYF.

With respect to this clonotype: An end of the junction does not agree with germline; a read error may underlie this. The chain combines TRBV5-1 with TRBJ1-6; a weak D match, TRBD1 (5 bases). Germline V gene data show CDR1 as SGHRS and CDR2 as YFSETQ. The CDR3 has 14 residues. The CDR3: CASSLPTENSPLDF. The CDR3 nucleotides read TGCGCCAGCAGCCTTCCGACAGAGAATTCACCCCTCGACTTT.

The CDR3 region has the DNA TGTGCCAGCAGTTACTCTGCTTGGGGCATCGGGGAGCTGTTTTTT. Its translation: CASSYSAWGIGELFF. This chain links TRBV6-2 or TRBV6-3 with TRBJ2-2, with TRBD1 as a possible D gene (5 bases). There are 15 residues in the CDR3. Germline V gives CDR1 MNHEY, CDR2 SVGEGT. V was pared by 0 bases and J by 7 bases, with 12 bases between.

The chain couples TRBV6-2 or TRBV6-3 to TRBJ1-6; 10 bases agree with TRBD1. CDR1 and CDR2 (germline): MNHEY, SVGEGT. V gave up 4 bases and J gave up 7 bases; unmatched junction bases: 4. This CDR3 region has 15 residues. The CDR3 protein is CASSWTGGDNSPLHF. In DNA, the CDR3 is TGTGCCAGCAGTTGGACAGGGGGTGACAATTCACCCCTCCACTTT.

The chain is built from TRBV20-1 and TRBJ2-1, with TRBD2 matching 8 bases. The CDR3 has 14 residues. The V and J ends lost 3 bases and 2 bases, in that order; junction bases with no gene match: 3. Germline assignment: CDR1 DFQATT and CDR2 SNEGSKA (reference sequence). CDR3 residues: CSASGGAPYNEQFF. The CDR3 DNA reads as TGCAGTGCTAGCGGGGGGGCCCCCTACAATGAGCAGTTCTTC.

This chain links TRBV2 with TRBJ2-1, with a weak D call TRBD1 (6 bases). V was pared by 3 bases and J by 6 bases, with 15 bases between. Germline lookup yields CDR1 SNHLY and CDR2 FYNNEI. The CDR3 consists of 15 residues. CDR3 bases: TGTGCCAGCAGTGACCAGGGGTCCTCGGGCAATGAGCAGTTCTTC. It codes for CASSDQGSSGNEQFF.

The CDR3 reads CASTPGQSNTGELFF. The CDR3 DNA sequence: TGTGCCAGCACCCCTGGACAGTCGAACACCGGGGAGCTGTTTTTT. The chain combines TRBV4-2 with TRBJ2-2; perhaps TRBD1 as D (6 bases). Trimming pared 7 bases from V and 0 bases from J, leaving 12 bases between. CDR3 size: 15 residues. Germline values: CDR1 LGHNA, CDR2 YNFKEQ.

Only one count was recorded for this clonotype. The junction and the germline gene differ at one end; a read error may be behind it. This chain links TRBV12-3 or TRBV12-4 with TRBJ2-7; 8 positions match TRBD2. The CDR3 sequence is 18 residues long. The CDR3 here is CTSCLALLGGVYSYEQYF. CDR3 DNA: TGTACCAGCTGTTTAGCCCTCCTCGGGGGGGTATACTCCTACGAGCAGTACTTC.

The rearrangement uses TRBV6-2 or TRBV6-3 and TRBJ1-2, with D tentatively TRBD1 (5 bases). The germline V gene encodes CDR1 MNHEY and CDR2 SVGEGT. Trimming pared 7 bases from V and 3 bases from J, leaving 15 bases between. CDR3 size: 14 residues. The DNA of the CDR3 is TGTGCCAGCACCAACCTCGGGGCCGACTATGGCTACACCTTC. It specifies CASTNLGADYGYTF.

This clonotype was seen more than once but under ten times. The gene calls are TRBV6-2 or TRBV6-3 and TRBJ2-1; perhaps TRBD2 as D (7 bases). The V and J ends lost 7 bases and 6 bases respectively, with 13 bases between them. From germline, CDR1 is MNHEY and CDR2 SVGEGT. The CDR3 is 13 amino acids. CDR3 DNA sequence: TGTGCCAGCACAGGGGACTACTTCAATGAGCAGTTCTTC. Translation: CASTGDYFNEQFF.

In its sample, this clonotype was seen a few times. The chain combines TRBV10-3 with TRBJ2-7, with 14 bases fitting TRBD2. Trimming at V came to 7 bases and at J to 5 bases, leaving 1 base not matched to a gene. The CDR3 extends over 13 amino acids. Germline V gene lookup returns CDR1 ENHRY and CDR2 SYGVKD. Here the CDR3 DNA reads TGTGCCATCACGGGACTAGCGGGAGACGAGCAGTACTTC. It is translated as CAITGLAGDEQYF.

This clonotype turned up a few times. CDR3 sequence reads: CASSLLGANYEQYF. The CDR3 DNA follows: TGTGCCAGCAGTTTACTGGGGGCCAACTACGAGCAGTACTTC. The chain joins TRBV28 to TRBJ2-7; possibly TRBD1 for D (6 bases). This CDR3 is 14 amino acids long. CDR1 MDHEN and CDR2 SYDVKM come from the germline V gene. V was pared by 2 bases and J by 3 bases, with 11 bases between.

This clonotype was counted only a few times. V is TRBV6-2 or TRBV6-3 and J is TRBJ1-5; D is ambiguous. V was pared by 0 bases and J by 4 bases, with 13 bases between. The CDR3 loop spans 16 amino acids. In germline, CDR1 is MNHEY, CDR2 SVGEGT. The CDR3 sequence: CASSYSKGRTNQPQHF. The CDR3 DNA is TGTGCCAGCAGTTACTCGAAGGGCAGAACAAATCAGCCCCAGCATTTT.

This clonotype was recorded many times. The CDR3 DNA reads TGTGCCAGCAGCACCCTGGACAGTGAAAAACTGTTTTTT. It translates to CASSTLDSEKLFF. This chain links TRBV9 with TRBJ1-4; TRBD1 might be the D (6 bases). Trimming cost V 4 bases and J 7 bases, with 11 bases left between them. CDR1 SGDLS and CDR2 YYNGEE come from the germline V gene. The CDR3 spans 13 residues. The variable domain in full, completed from reference TRBV9 and TRBJ1-4, reads DSGVTQTPKHLITATGQRVTLRCSPRSGDLSVYWYQQSLDQGLQFLIQYYNGEERAKGNILERFSAQQFPDLHSELNLSSLELGDSALYFCASSTLDSEKLFFGSGTQLSVL.